These T cell receptor beta chains were read from a single sample in a study of molecular identifiers for immune sequencing clone quantification. MiXCR, applied by TCRdb to the PCR reads, yields one record per CDR3 protein. The data hold 100,000 or so distinct CDR3 sequences, with roughly a third observed a single time. Sequencing used naive CD8+ T cells from blood, with Jurkat cell RNA spiked in. These TCRs come from a human donor in good health. Some libraries in this study had Jurkat cell RNA spiked in. CDR3s include the opening cysteine and the closing phenylalanine or tryptophan. D genes are given only for firm matches. Expanded clones are given a class, and other clones once, few, many or no size at all.

j_gene	v_gene	abundance	d_gene	len	CDR3nt	CDR3aa
TRBJ2-1	TRBV29-1	many	TRBD2	13	TGCAGCCACCGGACTAGCGGGAGCGATGAGCAGTTCTTC	CSHRTSGSDEQFF
TRBJ2-3	TRBV2	.	.	18	TGTGCCAGCAGTGACCCTCCGGACGAGTCAGGGTACACAGATACGCAGTATTTT	CASSDPPDESGYTDTQYF
TRBJ2-1	TRBV11-2	.	TRBD2	14	TGTGCCAGCAGCCTAGCGGGGCAAAACAATGAGCAGTTCTTC	CASSLAGQNNEQFF
TRBJ1-2	TRBV3-1	few	.	16	TGTGCCAGCAGCCAAGAGCTCTCCTGGCAAACTCGAGGCTACACCTTC	CASSQELSWQTRGYTF
TRBJ2-5	TRBV10-3	few	TRBD2	14	TGTGCAACCCAGACTAGCGAGCGACAAGAGACCCAGTACTTC	CATQTSERQETQYF
TRBJ2-5	TRBV12-3/TRBV12-4	many	.	13	TGTGCCAGTGGACCGTTGTACCAAGAGACCCAGTACTTC	CASGPLYQETQYF
TRBJ2-3	TRBV6-2/TRBV6-3	.	.	19	TGTGCCAGCAGTTACTACGTTGGGTGGGGTACTGTCCCTGAGGATACGCAGTATTTT	CASSYYVGWGTVPEDTQYF
TRBJ2-7	TRBV9	.	TRBD2	15	TGTGCCAGCAGCGCTTCAGTAGCGGGAGGTTACGAGCAGTACTTC	CASSASVAGGYEQYF
TRBJ2-1	TRBV2	.	TRBD2	15	TGTGCCAGCAGTGACCCAGGGACTACCTACAAAGAGCAGTTCTTC	CASSDPGTTYKEQFF
TRBJ2-1	TRBV14	.	.	18	TGTGCCAGCAGCCACTATACTAGGGGCCCTCCATCCTACAATGAGCAGTTCTTC	CASSHYTRGPPSYNEQFF
TRBJ2-7	TRBV20-1	.	TRBD1	14	TGCAGTGCTAGAGATAGGGACAGGGTCTACGAGCAGTACTTC	CSARDRDRVYEQYF
TRBJ2-5	TRBV7-2	few	TRBD2	15	TGTGCCAGCAAAGGCTGGACTAGCCGCGGAGAGACCCAGTACTTC	CASKGWTSRGETQYF
TRBJ2-2	TRBV7-9	many	.	15	TGTGCCAGCAGCCTAACCGGGACTTACACCGGGGAGCTGTTTTTT	CASSLTGTYTGELFF
TRBJ2-1	TRBV9	.	.	15	TGTGCCAGCAGCTCCACTGGGGGGCGCGACAATGAGCAGTTCTTC	CASSSTGGRDNEQFF
TRBJ2-7	TRBV27	.	.	13	TGTGCCAGCGGGTTCGGACGGGACTACGAGCAGTACTTC	CASGFGRDYEQYF
TRBJ1-5	TRBV28	many	.	12	TGTGCCAGCACTTGGTTGAATCAGCCCCAGCATTTT	CASTWLNQPQHF
TRBJ1-3	TRBV9	few	.	17	TGTGCCAGCAGCGTAGAACCCCGGCACGCATTTGGAAACACCATATATTTT	CASSVEPRHAFGNTIYF
TRBJ2-7	TRBV7-9	.	TRBD2	19	TGTGCCAGCAGCTTACCTCCTCTCCTAGGGACTAGCGGGATCTACGAGCAGTACTTC	CASSLPPLLGTSGIYEQYF
TRBJ1-2	TRBV2	many	TRBD1	14	TGTGCCAGCTCGGGACAGGGGGCTGGCTATGGCTACACCTTC	CASSGQGAGYGYTF
TRBJ2-3	TRBV10-3	.	.	10	TGTGCCATCGGAATGGATACGCAGTGTTTT	CAIGMDTQCF
TRBJ2-5	TRBV28	few	TRBD1	16	TGTGCCAGCAGCCGTGACAGGGGGAGAGGAAGAGAGGCCCAGTACTTC	CASSRDRGRGREAQYF
TRBJ1-2	TRBV12-3/TRBV12-4	.	.	15	TGTGCCAGCAGCCGAACAGGACTGACTAACTATGGCTACACCTTC	CASSRTGLTNYGYTF
TRBJ2-7	TRBV28	many	.	13	TGTGCCACCAAGACACCGAGCTCCTACGAGCAGTACTTC	CATKTPSSYEQYF
TRBJ2-7	TRBV7-2	few	.	16	TGTGCCAGCAGCTTACCTACAGGGAACCGGGGCCACGAGCAGTACTTC	CASSLPTGNRGHEQYF
TRBJ2-1	TRBV2	.	.	11	TGTGCCAGCAGTGGGGGGATCGAGCAGTTCTTC	CASSGGIEQFF